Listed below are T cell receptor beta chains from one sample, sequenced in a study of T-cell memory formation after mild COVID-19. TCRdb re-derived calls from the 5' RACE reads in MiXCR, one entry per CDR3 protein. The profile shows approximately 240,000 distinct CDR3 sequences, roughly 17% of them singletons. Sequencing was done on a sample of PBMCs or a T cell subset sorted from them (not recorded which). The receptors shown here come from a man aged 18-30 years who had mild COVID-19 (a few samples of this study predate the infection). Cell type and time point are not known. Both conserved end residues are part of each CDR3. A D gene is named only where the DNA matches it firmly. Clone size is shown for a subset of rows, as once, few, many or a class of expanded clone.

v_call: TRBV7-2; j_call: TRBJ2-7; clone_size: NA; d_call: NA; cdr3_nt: TGTGCCAGCAGCTTAAGCCCAGTCTCCTACGAGCAGTACTTC; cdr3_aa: CASSLSPVSYEQYF
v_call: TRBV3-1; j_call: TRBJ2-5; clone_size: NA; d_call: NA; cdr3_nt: TGTGCCAGCAGCCCCGAGCGGGCCCAAGAGACCCAGTACTTC; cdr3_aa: CASSPERAQETQYF
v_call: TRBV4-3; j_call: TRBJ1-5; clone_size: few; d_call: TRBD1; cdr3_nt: TGCGCCAGCAGCCCCCCTTCGGACAGGGTATTCGGAAGCAATCAGCCCCAGCATTTT; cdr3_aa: CASSPPSDRVFGSNQPQHF
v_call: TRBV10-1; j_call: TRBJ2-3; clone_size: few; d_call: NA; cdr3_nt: TGCGCCAGCAGCTCGGGGACAACGGGGGTTCAGACGCAGTATTTT; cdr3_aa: CASSSGTTGVQTQYF
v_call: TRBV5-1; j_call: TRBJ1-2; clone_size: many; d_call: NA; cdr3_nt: TGCGCCAGCAGCTCACGGGGGTATGGCTACACCTTC; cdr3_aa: CASSSRGYGYTF
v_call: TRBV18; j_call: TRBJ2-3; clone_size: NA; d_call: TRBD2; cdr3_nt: TGTGCCAGCTCATCAGTAGCGGGGGAGTTCACAGATACGCAGTATTTT; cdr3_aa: CASSSVAGEFTDTQYF
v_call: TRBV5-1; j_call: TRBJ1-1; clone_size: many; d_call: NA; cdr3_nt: TGCGCCAGCAGCTTGTCGGGGATGAACACTGAAGCTTTCTTT; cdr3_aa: CASSLSGMNTEAFF
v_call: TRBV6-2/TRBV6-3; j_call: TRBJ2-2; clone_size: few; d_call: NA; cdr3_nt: TGTGCCAGCAGAAGAGGGGGTAACACCGGGGAGCTGTTTTTT; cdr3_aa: CASRRGGNTGELFF
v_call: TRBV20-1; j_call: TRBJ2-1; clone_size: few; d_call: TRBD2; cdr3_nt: TGCAGTGGGCTAGCGGTACCTTACAATGAGCAGTTCTTC; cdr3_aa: CSGLAVPYNEQFF
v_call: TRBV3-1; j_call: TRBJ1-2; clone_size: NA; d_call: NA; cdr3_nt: TGTGCCAGCAGCCAAGAACGAGGGCATGGCTACACCTTC; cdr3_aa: CASSQERGHGYTF
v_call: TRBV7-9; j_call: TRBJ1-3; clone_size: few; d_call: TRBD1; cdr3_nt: TGTGCCAGCAGCTTATCGACAGGGATCTCTGGAAACACCATATATTTT; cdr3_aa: CASSLSTGISGNTIYF